This TCR beta chain originates from a study of cytomegalovirus exposure and HLA in healthy donors. PCR involved 60 Vbeta and 13 Jbeta primers. Sequencing was performed with immunoSEQ multiplex PCR; in TCRdb, only in-frame clones are kept and a portion is missing. The table has under 90,000 clones, more than 60% seen once; the top ten hold under 2.5%. CDR3 length equals 14 residues. Trimming pared 3 bases from V and 2 bases from J, leaving 10 bases between. Germline loops: CDR1 ENHRY, CDR2 SYGVKD. This clone has only one observation. This receptor was taken from a man aged 35 to 55 in good health and CMV-seronegative. The chain couples TRBV10-3 to TRBJ1-1, with no clear D. The sequenced material came from PBMCs. CDR3 sequence: CAISDGPYNTEAFF. The CDR3 DNA reads TGTGCCATCAGTGATGGGCCATACAACACTGAAGCTTTCTTT.